The 26 T cell receptor beta chains given below trace back to one sample, sequenced in a study of human T cells and chemical hapten exposure. TCRdb reprocessed the RACE reads with MiXCR, giving one entry per CDR3 protein. The table shows approximately 160,000 distinct CDR3 sequences, with around 30% occurring only once. Time point in this sample: patch test 3, about 24 weeks after DPC sensitization. As to treatment: therapeutic diphenylcyclopropenone sensitization with weekly scalp DPC. The sample was whole blood, taken in connection with sensitization to the hapten diphenylcyclopropenone (DPC). Every receptor here comes from a woman aged 18-35 years with alopecia areata. Some clones in this sample may be carry-over from other donors' samples.

V is TRBV7-9 and J is TRBJ1-3; D is unresolved. There are 13 residues in the CDR3. The germline V gene encodes CDR1 SEHNR and CDR2 FQNEAQ (reference sequence). V gave up 7 bases and J gave up 4 bases, with 11 bases separating them. This CDR3 is CASTSAGGNTIYF. The CDR3 nucleotides read TGTGCCAGCACATCCGCGGGGGGAAACACCATATATTTT.

The chain has TRBV10-3 and TRBJ2-3, with TRBD2 identical over 8 bases. With V trimmed by 3 bases and J by 11 bases, 10 bases remained unmatched. The CDR3 is 14 amino acids. CDR1 and CDR2 (germline): ENHRY, SYGVKD. DNA for the CDR3: TGTGCCATCAGTGATAGGGATAGCGGGATCGGGCAGTATTTT. Amino acids: CAISDRDSGIGQYF.

This clonotype turned up a few times. The V gene is TRBV6-5, the J gene TRBJ1-5; unclear D gene. From germline, CDR1 is MNHEY and CDR2 SVGAGI. Between the trimmed V and J ends, which lost 5 bases and 6 bases, there was a span of 11 bases. The CDR3 extends over 13 amino acids. The CDR3 region has the DNA TGTGCCAGCAGTCCCCATGCGGGTCAGCCCCAGCATTTT. Translation: CASSPHAGQPQHF.

This clonotype showed up just a few times. V and J are TRBV2 and TRBJ1-4, with D perhaps TRBD1 (6 bases). CDR1 is SNHLY, CDR2 FYNNEI, per germline. Trimming removed 7 bases at V and 3 bases at J, with 15 bases between. The CDR3 is 15 residues long. CDR3 sequence: CASKGTGGSNEKLFF. The CDR3 bases are TGTGCCAGCAAGGGGACGGGGGGCTCTAATGAAAAACTGTTTTTT.

The chain is built from TRBV5-1 and TRBJ2-7; tentatively, D is TRBD1 (5 bases). V was cut by 0 bases and J by 0 bases, with 10 bases left in between. The CDR3 consists of 15 residues. Germline CDR1 SGHRS, CDR2 YFSETQ. The CDR3 sequence: CASSLGTGYSYEQYF. The CDR3 DNA reads TGCGCCAGCAGCTTGGGAACAGGATACTCCTACGAGCAGTACTTC.

The gene calls are TRBV5-5 and TRBJ1-1, with D perhaps TRBD1 (6 bases). The CDR3 loop spans 17 amino acids. The germline CDR1 and CDR2 sequences are SGHKS and YYEKEE (reference sequence). Trimming pared 4 bases from V and 5 bases from J, leaving 24 bases between. The DNA of the CDR3 is TGTGCCAGCAGCCCGGACCGGGACTCCCTAAGGGGGACTGAAGCTTTCTTT. Protein: CASSPDRDSLRGTEAFF. Together with reference TRBV5-5 and TRBJ1-1, the CDR3 gives the full variable domain: DAGVTQSPTHLIKTRGQQVTLRCSPISGHKSVSWYQQVLGQGPQFIFQYYEKEERGRGNFPDRFSARQFPNYSSELNVNALLLGDSALYLCASSPDRDSLRGTEAFFGQGTRLTVV.

V gene TRBV9 combines with J gene TRBJ1-5; D not certain. CDR3 length equals 13 residues. CDR1 and CDR2 (germline): SGDLS, YYNGEE. The ends were cut back, 4 bases at V and 7 bases at J, with 12 bases in the middle. CDR3 sequence (DNA): TGTGCCAGCAGCCTCAGATCGGGACAGCCCCAGCATTTT. It is translated as CASSLRSGQPQHF.

This clonotype was picked up a small number of times. J is TRBJ2-7 and V is TRBV29-1; the D gene is possibly TRBD1 (5 bases). Germline lookup yields CDR1 SQVTM and CDR2 ANQGSEA. This CDR3 is 12 amino acids long. Deletions cut 4 bases from V and 3 bases from J, with 10 bases between. CDR3 sequence: CSVATGSYEQYF. The CDR3 nucleotides are TGCAGCGTTGCTACAGGCAGCTACGAGCAGTACTTC.

This clonotype came up a few times. V and J are TRBV6-5 and TRBJ1-1; weak D call: TRBD1 (5 bases). There are 11 residues in the CDR3. Trimming took off 7 bases at V and 5 bases at J, with 8 bases between the two ends. Germline V CDR1 and CDR2: MNHEY, SVGAGI. CDR3 sequence (DNA): TGTGCCAGCAATAAGGGGACTGAAGCTTTCTTT. This translates into CASNKGTEAFF.

This clonotype was seen repeatedly, ten times or more. The chain has TRBV7-6 and TRBJ2-1; no reliable D call. The CDR3 spans 12 residues. V was pared by 2 bases and J by 7 bases, with 6 bases between. CDR1 is SGHVS and CDR2 is FNYEAQ in the germline V gene. CDR3 DNA: TGTGCCAGCAGCTTAAGGGTTAATGAGCAGTTCTTC. Translated, it gives CASSLRVNEQFF.

This clonotype was seen only a few times. The chain combines TRBV20-1 with TRBJ1-5; TRBD1 aligns across 7 bases. The CDR3 contains 12 residues. Germline values: CDR1 DFQATT, CDR2 SNEGSKA (reference sequence). Trimming cost V 5 bases and J 4 bases; bases outside gene matches: 2. The CDR3 DNA follows: TGCAGTGCTGAACAGGGGAATCAGCCCCAGCATTTT. Amino acid sequence: CSAEQGNQPQHF.

There are many counts of this clonotype. This chain links TRBV29-1 with TRBJ1-1; no reliable D call. Trimming pared 4 bases from V and 8 bases from J, leaving 11 bases between. Germline CDR1 SQVTM, CDR2 ANQGSEA. The CDR3 spans 11 residues. The CDR3, as DNA: TGCAGCGTTGGTCGTAAGCCAGAAGCTTTCTTT. Its protein product is CSVGRKPEAFF.

This clonotype showed up many times. The chain links TRBV6-2 or TRBV6-3 to TRBJ1-1, with D unresolved. Germline values: CDR1 MNHEY, CDR2 SVGEGT. Trimming took 2 bases from V and 0 from J, leaving 7 bases between them. The CDR3 consists of 14 residues. CDR3 protein: CASSYADMNTEAFF. CDR3 DNA sequence: TGTGCCAGCAGTTACGCAGACATGAACACTGAAGCTTTCTTT.

By sample share, this clonotype is medium-sized. CDR3 in amino acids: CASRGDTGELFF. CDR3 DNA: TGTGCCTCGAGGGGGGACACCGGGGAGCTGTTTTTT. The J gene is TRBJ2-2, the V gene TRBV6-2 or TRBV6-3, with D possibly called TRBD1 or TRBD2 (6 bases each). Per germline, CDR1 MNHEY and CDR2 SVGEGT. CDR3 length: 12 amino acids. Trimming left V 11 bases short and J 3 bases short, with 10 bases between.

The rearrangement uses TRBV5-4 and TRBJ2-6; D possibly corresponds to TRBD2 (6 bases). Germline V lookup: CDR1 SGHNT, CDR2 YYREEE (reference sequence). V shed 1 base and J shed 2 bases, with 7 bases lying between them. This CDR3 has 15 residues. The CDR3 is CASSLPGAGANVLTF. The DNA for the CDR3 is TGTGCCAGCAGCTTGCCGGGAGCTGGGGCCAACGTCCTGACTTTC.

The rearrangement links TRBV9 to TRBJ1-2; no firm D call. The CDR3 extends over 13 amino acids. Trimming pared 4 bases from V and 2 bases from J, leaving 9 bases between. Germline V gene sequence: CDR1 SGDLS, CDR2 YYNGEE. The CDR3 sequence is CASSLDPNYGYTF. The CDR3 coding sequence is TGTGCCAGCAGCCTGGATCCGAACTATGGCTACACCTTC.

The chain couples TRBV4-1 to TRBJ1-2, with a weak D call TRBD1 (5 bases). Germline V gene data show CDR1 as MGHRA and CDR2 as YSYEKL. The CDR3 contains 14 residues. V lost 1 base and J lost 5, with 11 bases in between. Written as DNA, the CDR3 is TGCGCCAGCAGCCAAGGTGGAGGGACGTATGGCTACACCTTC. It encodes CASSQGGGTYGYTF.

Only a few counts were recorded for this clonotype. The V gene is TRBV6-2 or TRBV6-3, the J gene TRBJ2-7; D is unresolved. Germline loops: CDR1 MNHEY, CDR2 SVGEGT. V shed 5 bases and J shed 3 bases, with 23 bases lying between them. CDR3 size: 17 residues. The CDR3 coding sequence is TGTGCCAGCAGTCCCGGGCCTCGCACCCCCCCTTACTACGAGCAGTACTTC. Translated: CASSPGPRTPPYYEQYF.

This clonotype was seen once. The V and J genes are TRBV4-1 and TRBJ2-7; 8 bases match TRBD2. Germline lookup yields CDR1 MGHRA and CDR2 YSYEKL. The CDR3 length is 15 residues. Unmatched junction bases numbered 9, after V lost 1 base and J lost 7 bases. As DNA, the CDR3 is TGCGCCAGCAGCCAAGCGACCGGGAGGGCCGGGGAGCAGTACTTC. Translated, it gives CASSQATGRAGEQYF.

The J gene is TRBJ2-5, the V gene TRBV29-1; D call uncertain. The V gene lost 0 bases and the J gene lost 2 bases, with 10 bases spanning the gap. This CDR3 is 14 amino acids long. Germline CDR1 and CDR2: SQVTM and ANQGSEA. CDR3 DNA sequence: TGCAGCGTTGAAGATGAAGGCTATCAAGAGACCCAGTACTTC. This encodes CSVEDEGYQETQYF.

The chain is built from TRBV7-9 and TRBJ1-3; D remains ambiguous. CDR1 and CDR2 (germline): SEHNR, FQNEAQ (reference sequence). Trimming took 3 bases from V and 0 from J, leaving 0 bases between them. CDR3 length: 12 amino acids. The CDR3 nucleotides are TGTGCCAGCAGCTTCTCTGGAAACACCATATATTTT. Residues: CASSFSGNTIYF.

This clonotype was observed a handful of times. This rearrangement joins TRBV4-3 to TRBJ2-2; D gene ambiguous. Germline CDR1 reads LGHNA; CDR2 reads YSLEER. The germline V and J ends were trimmed by 0 bases and 4 bases, with 12 bases remaining between them. CDR3 length equals 16 residues. CDR3: CASSQETPGRTGELFF. The CDR3 DNA reads TGCGCCAGCAGCCAAGAGACTCCCGGCCGCACCGGGGAGCTGTTTTTT.

This clonotype was counted a few times. DNA for the CDR3: TGTGCCAGCAGCTTGTGGGGACGGTTGAACACTGAAGCTTTCTTT. It translates to CASSLWGRLNTEAFF. The V gene is TRBV5-6, the J gene TRBJ1-1; a possible D gene is TRBD1 (5 bases). Per germline, CDR1 SGHDT and CDR2 YYEEEE. V lost 1 base to trimming and J lost 0 bases, with 10 bases between them. This CDR3 contains 15 residues.

This clonotype turned up a few times. The rearrangement links TRBV12-3 or TRBV12-4 to TRBJ2-1; 13 bases are shared with TRBD2. The junction had 9 bases not matched to a gene; V was cut back by 6 bases and J by 10 bases. The CDR3 spans 15 residues. CDR3 sequence reads: CASSDPGLAGFEQFF. In DNA, the CDR3 is TGTGCCAGCAGCGACCCGGGACTAGCGGGGTTCGAGCAGTTCTTC.

This clonotype was counted at least ten times. The J gene is TRBJ1-1, the V gene TRBV29-1, with D unclear. In germline, CDR1 is SQVTM, CDR2 ANQGSEA. The CDR3 is 14 amino acids. V lost 7 bases, J lost 0 bases, and 15 bases lay in between. CDR3 sequence: CSAGRPTMNTEAFF. In DNA form, the CDR3 reads TGCAGCGCAGGCCGGCCGACCATGAACACTGAAGCTTTCTTT.

This clonotype was counted a few times. The chain couples TRBV20-1 to TRBJ2-1; possible D gene TRBD2, 7 bases. The germline V gene has CDR1 DFQATT and CDR2 SNEGSKA (reference sequence). CDR3 length: 14 residues. Trimming pared 3 bases from V and 8 bases from J, leaving 17 bases between. The CDR3 loop is CSASLGGGADEQFF. The CDR3 region has the DNA TGCAGTGCTAGCCTGGGGGGGGGGGCTGATGAGCAGTTCTTC.